The rows below give T cell receptor beta chains drawn from one sample of a study of blood T cell repertoires in COVID-19. Libraries were prepared by immunoSEQ multiplex PCR; TCRdb keeps only in-frame clonotypes and omits some of them. Altogether 400,000 or so clones are present, 80% to 90% being singletons, with the ten largest covering roughly 2%. Sequenced input: PBMCs or T cells enriched from blood (not recorded which). These receptors all come from a man aged 35-49 years in a cohort exposed to, infected with or recovered from COVID-19 (not recorded which). Both conserved end residues are part of each CDR3. Fields, in order: V gene, D gene, clone size, CDR3 length, J gene, CDR3 DNA, CDR3 protein. D genes are given only for firm matches. Clone size, where shown, is once, few, many, or a class for clones that have expanded.

V: TRBV2
D: .
size: .
length: 17
J: TRBJ2-5
DNA: TGTGCCAGCAGTGATCTAATCCTCTCTAGCGCCCAAGAGACCCAGTACTTC
CDR3: CASSDLILSSAQETQYF

V: TRBV7-6
D: TRBD1
size: .
length: 18
J: TRBJ2-6
DNA: TGTGCCAGCAGCTCAAGGACAGGCCATCGCTCTGGGGCCAACGTCCTGACTTTC
CDR3: CASSSRTGHRSGANVLTF

V: TRBV6-2/TRBV6-3
D: .
size: .
length: 14
J: TRBJ1-1
DNA: TGTGCCAGCAGTTTCAGGGGACCGAACACTGAAGCTTTCTTT
CDR3: CASSFRGPNTEAFF

V: TRBV7-2
D: .
size: .
length: 15
J: TRBJ1-6
DNA: TGTGCCAGCAGCTTAATGGGGCAGGTTGGGTCACCCCTCCACTTT
CDR3: CASSLMGQVGSPLHF

V: TRBV6-5
D: TRBD2
size: .
length: 15
J: TRBJ2-7
DNA: TGTGCCAGCAGTATTAGCGGGAGATTCGCCTACGAGCAGTACTTC
CDR3: CASSISGRFAYEQYF

V: TRBV9
D: TRBD1
size: once
length: 15
J: TRBJ1-4
DNA: TGTGCCAGCAGCCCAGGGGGGTCCACTAATGAAAAACTGTTTTTT
CDR3: CASSPGGSTNEKLFF

V: TRBV28
D: .
size: .
length: 14
J: TRBJ1-1
DNA: TGTGCCAGCAGTTTAGGCAGGGGAAAGACTGAAGCTTTCTTT
CDR3: CASSLGRGKTEAFF

V: TRBV6-2/TRBV6-3
D: TRBD2
size: .
length: 17
J: TRBJ2-1
DNA: TGTGCCAGCAGCCCACGGGCCAGGACTAGCGGAGGGGGGGAGCAGTTCTTC
CDR3: CASSPRARTSGGGEQFF

V: TRBV3-1/TRBV3-2
D: TRBD1
size: few
length: 14
J: TRBJ1-1
DNA: TGTGCCAGCAGCCAGGGACAGGGGGGAACTGAAGCTTTCTTT
CDR3: CASSQGQGGTEAFF

V: TRBV9
D: TRBD2
size: .
length: 16
J: TRBJ2-7
DNA: TGTGCCAGCAGCCCCGAAGGGAGCGGGAGGTTCTACGAGCAGTACTTC
CDR3: CASSPEGSGRFYEQYF

V: TRBV19
D: TRBD2
size: few
length: 13
J: TRBJ2-7
DNA: TGTGCCAGTAGCCGGACTAGCGGCTACGAGCAGTACTTC
CDR3: CASSRTSGYEQYF

V: TRBV5-4
D: .
size: once
length: 13
J: TRBJ2-5
DNA: TGTGCCAGCAGCTCTAGTGAGCGAGAGACCCAGTACTTC
CDR3: CASSSSERETQYF

V: TRBV23-1
D: TRBD2
size: few
length: 17
J: TRBJ2-1
DNA: TGCGCCAGCAGTCCCGGGGGGACTAGCGGGTTTTACAATGAGCAGTTCTTC
CDR3: CASSPGGTSGFYNEQFF

V: TRBV28
D: .
size: .
length: 13
J: TRBJ2-1
DNA: TGTGCCAGCAGTTCTCGGGAAGCCAATGAGCAGTTCTTC
CDR3: CASSSREANEQFF

V: TRBV6-5
D: TRBD1
size: .
length: 13
J: TRBJ2-7
DNA: TGTGCCAGCAGGGGGGACAGCGCCGGCGAGCAGTACTTC
CDR3: CASRGDSAGEQYF

V: TRBV5-1
D: .
size: .
length: 15
J: TRBJ1-3
DNA: TGCGCCAGCAGCTTGACGGGGTTCTCTGGAAACACCATATATTTT
CDR3: CASSLTGFSGNTIYF

V: TRBV7-6
D: .
size: .
length: 17
J: TRBJ2-3
DNA: TGTGCCAGCAGCTTAACGGTACCGCTTATCCACACAGATACGCAGTATTTT
CDR3: CASSLTVPLIHTDTQYF

V: TRBV6-1
D: .
size: .
length: 13
J: TRBJ1-1
DNA: TGTGCCAGCAGTGAAATGGGAGACACTGAAGCTTTCTTT
CDR3: CASSEMGDTEAFF

V: TRBV5-5
D: .
size: .
length: 14
J: TRBJ1-4
DNA: TGTGCCAGCAGCTTACGGGTGATTAATGAAAAACTGTTTTTT
CDR3: CASSLRVINEKLFF

V: TRBV6-4
D: .
size: .
length: 17
J: TRBJ2-7
DNA: TGTGCCAGCAGTGAAGACAGATTCCTACCAGACCATTACGAGCAGTACTTC
CDR3: CASSEDRFLPDHYEQYF

V: TRBV7-9
D: .
size: .
length: 14
J: TRBJ1-4
DNA: TGTGCCAGCAGCTTATGGGAGGAGGGTGAAAAACTGTTTTTT
CDR3: CASSLWEEGEKLFF

V: TRBV5-1
D: TRBD1
size: once
length: 16
J: TRBJ2-1
DNA: TGCGCCAGCAGCCCAACGGGTACAGGGGGGTACAATGAGCAGTTCTTC
CDR3: CASSPTGTGGYNEQFF

V: TRBV5-6
D: .
size: .
length: 16
J: TRBJ1-2
DNA: TGTGCCAGCAGCTTAGGAGGAAGGGGGACTAACTATGGCTACACCTTC
CDR3: CASSLGGRGTNYGYTF

V: TRBV19
D: TRBD2
size: .
length: 15
J: TRBJ2-2
DNA: TGTGCCAGTCTACTAGCGGGAGGGCCCGGCGGGGAGCTGTTTTTT
CDR3: CASLLAGGPGGELFF

V: TRBV5-4
D: TRBD1
size: .
length: 16
J: TRBJ2-1
DNA: TGTGCCAGCAGCTTGGCCGCCGGGACAGGGAACAATGAGCAGTTCTTC
CDR3: CASSLAAGTGNNEQFF

V: TRBV3-1/TRBV3-2
D: TRBD1
size: .
length: 17
J: TRBJ1-3
DNA: TGTGCCAGCAGCCGAGCGACAGGGGCCCGCTCTGGAAACACCATATATTTT
CDR3: CASSRATGARSGNTIYF